This T cell receptor beta chain was documented in a study of neurological immune-mediated disorders. Study-level background: Among the 34 patients with multiple sclerosis, 31 were relapsing-remitting, while 3 were secondary progressive.

This clonotype came up once. Its antigen is still unknown. A much larger clone lies a single base off, so this may be a read error. Study-wide results and caveats: HTLV-1-associated myelopathy had the most TCR clonal expansion, while multiple sclerosis had the least, a level that fell below healthy controls.

Time point: longitudinal time-point 2. This CDR3 has 15 residues. CDR1 SGHAT and CDR2 FQNNGV come from the germline V gene. V lost 4 bases and J lost 3, with 16 bases in between. TCRdb re-analysed the 5' RACE reads in MiXCR, keeping a single row per CDR3 protein. Counted here are over 75,000 distinct CDR3 sequences, almost 6% occurring once; the ten biggest clones make up 7.9%. V gene TRBV11-2 combines with J gene TRBJ2-7; D remains ambiguous. The sequenced material came from PBMCs. This clonotype was sampled from an older woman with multiple sclerosis. This CDR3 reads CASSSFRRVNYEQYF. The CDR3 DNA reads as TGTGCCAGCAGCTCCTTTAGGAGAGTGAACTACGAGCAGTACTTC.